The 17 T cell receptor beta chains below all came from one sample that was sequenced in a study of kidney transplant recipient with SARS-CoV-2 infection. Each CDR3 protein is one row after TCRdb ran MiXCR on the reads. This sample has 200,000 to 300,000 distinct CDR3 sequences, with 25% to 35% found just once. Specimen: a blood sample, collected at baseline and between days 110 and 120 from a kidney transplant recipient. These receptors were taken from a young adult male patient who had COVID-19 and was a kidney transplant recipient. The graft donor may have given rise to some T cells.

A note on this clonotype: This probably arose from a read error, given a far larger clone one base away. V gene TRBV6-8 combines with J gene TRBJ2-5, with TRBD2 as a possible D gene (5 bases). Trimming left V 5 bases short and J 11 bases short, with 15 bases between. Per germline, CDR1 MNHGY and CDR2 SAAAGT. This CDR3 region has 12 residues. The CDR3 DNA is TGTGCCAGCAGTGAAGAGCGGTACGGGCAGTACTTC. This sequence encodes CASSEERYGQYF.

This clonotype was counted ten times or more. The chain combines TRBV6-8 with TRBJ2-3, with D possibly being TRBD1 (5 bases). V gave up 6 bases and J gave up 1 base, with 5 bases separating them. The CDR3 covers 12 residues. CDR1 is MNHGY, CDR2 SAAAGT, per germline. CDR3 sequence (DNA): TGTGCCAGCAGACAGGGCACAGATACGCAGTATTTT. Translating gives CASRQGTDTQYF.

In its sample, this clonotype was seen once. A much larger clone sits a single nucleotide away, making a read error possible. The chain recombines TRBV29-1 with TRBJ2-1; no clear D gene. The germline V and J ends were trimmed by 6 bases and 0 bases, with 12 bases remaining between them. Germline V gives CDR1 SQVTM, CDR2 ANQGSEA. The CDR3 is made up of 14 amino acids. CDR3 DNA: TGCAGCGTGACCCTACGGCTCTCCTACAATGAGCAGTTCTTC. It specifies CSVTLRLSYNEQFF.

The chain is built from TRBV19 and TRBJ2-1; 9 bases match TRBD2. The CDR3 is made up of 17 amino acids. CDR1 and CDR2 from the germline V gene are LNHDA and SQIVND (reference sequence). The CDR3: CVTGTSYLAETYNEQFF. The CDR3 DNA reads TGTGTCACTGGGACTAGCTACCTAGCTGAGACTTACAATGAGCAGTTCTTC.

Concerning this clonotype: Its ends do not fully match the called genes, so a read error is possible. The gene calls are TRBV11-2 and TRBJ2-3; tentatively, D is TRBD1 or TRBD2 (5 bases each). The CDR3 is made up of 13 amino acids. Germline CDR1 is SGHAT and CDR2 is FQNNGV. The CDR3 sequence: CASSSRGTDTRYF. CDR3 sequence (DNA): TGTGCCAGCAGCTCCCGGGGCACAGATACGCGGTATTTT. Full variable domain (rest looked up from reference TRBV11-2 and TRBJ2-3): EAGVAQSPRYKIIEKRQSVAFWCNPISGHATLYWYQQILGQGPKLLIQFQNNGVVDDSQLPKDRFSAERLKGVDSTLKIQPAKLEDSAVYLCASSSRGTDTRYFGPGTRLTVL.

At least ten counts were recorded for this clonotype. The rearrangement joins TRBV28 to TRBJ2-2; the D gene is possibly TRBD1 (6 bases). CDR1 is MDHEN, CDR2 SYDVKM, per germline. The CDR3 spans 14 residues. V lost 7 bases to trimming and J lost 4 bases, with 13 bases between them. The CDR3 coding sequence is TGTGCCAGCACTACGGACAGAATCACCGGGGAGCTGTTTTTT. Translation gives CASTTDRITGELFF.

To note about this clonotype: A read error is possible here, since a much larger clone lies one base away. V is TRBV7-9 and J is TRBJ1-2, with D perhaps matching TRBD1 (5 bases). Germline values: CDR1 SEHNR, CDR2 FQNEAQ (reference sequence). The CDR3 runs 15 residues. The CDR3, as DNA: TGTGCCAGCAGCTTAAATCCGAGTTCGGAAAGGGGCTGCACCTTC. The encoded protein is CASSLNPSSERGCTF.

This clonotype was seen many times. The gene calls are TRBV7-8 and TRBJ2-7, with a weak D call TRBD2 (6 bases). The V gene's germline CDR1 is SGHVS and CDR2 FQNEAQ. The CDR3 runs 18 residues. V lost 0 bases to trimming and J lost 3 bases, with 21 bases between them. CDR3 amino acids: CASSLAFVGREDFYEQYF. Written as DNA, the CDR3 is TGTGCCAGCAGCTTAGCGTTTGTTGGCAGGGAGGACTTCTACGAGCAGTACTTC. Full variable domain (remainder filled in from reference TRBV7-8 and TRBJ2-7): GAGVSQSPRYKVAKRGQDVALRCDPISGHVSLFWYQQALGQGPEFLTYFQNEAQLDKSGLPSDRFFAERPEGSVSTLKIQRTQQEDSAVYLCASSLAFVGREDFYEQYFGPGTRLTVT.

This sequence joins TRBV6-1 and TRBJ2-3; D may be TRBD1 or TRBD2 (5 bases each). Germline V gives CDR1 MNHNS, CDR2 SASEGT. Trimming removed 8 bases at V and 4 bases at J, with 16 bases between. This CDR3 is built from 14 residues. The CDR3 region is CASLLGPPPDTQYF. The CDR3 DNA follows: TGTGCCAGCCTTCTGGGACCCCCCCCAGATACGCAGTATTTT.

This clonotype was detected only a few times. The chain combines TRBV28 with TRBJ2-5; a possible D gene is TRBD1 (6 bases). This CDR3 has 14 amino acids. Trimming stripped 6 bases from V and 6 bases from J, with 17 bases between. The germline CDR1 and CDR2 sequences are MDHEN and SYDVKM. The CDR3 sequence: CASRPAQGYKTQYF. DNA of the CDR3: TGTGCCAGCAGACCCGCACAGGGTTACAAGACCCAGTACTTC.

This chain joins TRBV28 and TRBJ1-1, with D unclear. Trimming left V 5 bases short and J 1 base short, with 8 bases between. The CDR3 contains 13 residues. Germline CDR1 reads MDHEN; CDR2 reads SYDVKM. For the CDR3, the DNA is TGTGCCAGCAGTCTGATTAAGAACACTGAAGCTTTCTTT. It is translated as CASSLIKNTEAFF.

Concerning this clonotype itself: A much larger clone lies a single base off, so this may be a read error. The chain combines TRBV12-3 or TRBV12-4 with TRBJ2-2, with 8 nucleotides matching TRBD1. CDR3 length: 17 residues. The CDR3 spells CTSSLRSRGLEGGELFF. Here the CDR3 DNA reads TGTACCAGCAGTTTAAGGAGCAGGGGGCTGGAGGGCGGGGAGCTGTTTTTT.

This clonotype was picked up a small number of times. The chain combines TRBV7-9 with TRBJ1-1; D is uncertain. Germline CDR1 SEHNR, CDR2 FQNEAQ (reference sequence). This CDR3 is 13 amino acids long. The V end was cut by 8 bases, the J end by 6 bases, with 16 bases between. The DNA for the CDR3 is TGTGCCAGCCAACTGGTAGGGCTGCCTGAAGCTTTCTTT. Protein product: CASQLVGLPEAFF. Full variable domain (remainder filled in from reference TRBV7-9 and TRBJ1-1): DTGVSQNPRHKITKRGQNVTFRCDPISEHNRLYWYRQTLGQGPEFLTYFQNEAQLEKSRLLSDRFSAERPKGSFSTLEIQRTEQGDSAMYLCASQLVGLPEAFFGQGTRLTVV.

The chain has TRBV12-5 and TRBJ1-6; D remains unclear. The CDR3 sequence is 17 residues long. Germline V gives CDR1 LGHNT, CDR2 FRNRAP. Trimming left V 6 bases short and J 1 base short, with 16 bases between. The CDR3 sequence: CASGMYRGSSYNSPLHF. Here the CDR3 DNA reads TGTGCTAGTGGCATGTACCGGGGTAGTTCCTATAATTCACCCCTCCACTTT.

Comment on this clonotype: Given a much more abundant clone one base away, this may be a read error. The chain couples TRBV11-3 to TRBJ1-2, with no clear D. CDR1 is SGHNT and CDR2 is YENEEA in the germline V gene. Trimming removed 1 base from V and 0 bases from J, with 15 bases in between. This CDR3 contains 17 residues. CDR3: CASSLGAGRLANYGYTF. As DNA, the CDR3 is TGTGCCAGCAGCTTAGGAGCAGGACGCTTAGCTAACTATGGCTACACCTTC.

J is TRBJ2-1 and V is TRBV7-9; TRBD2 matches 7 bases. This CDR3 contains 15 residues. V lost 5 bases to trimming and J lost 7 bases; unmatched junction nucleotides: 11. The germline gives CDR1 SEHNR, CDR2 FQNEAQ (reference sequence). The DNA for the CDR3 is TGTGCCAGCAGCCGGGTGGCGGGAGATTTAAATGAGCAGTTCTTC. It is translated as CASSRVAGDLNEQFF.

V gene TRBV5-4 combines with J gene TRBJ2-6; TRBD1 agrees at 9 bases. There are 16 residues in the CDR3. CDR1 and CDR2 (germline): SGHNT, YYREEE (reference sequence). With V trimmed by 4 bases and J by 4 bases, 6 bases remained unmatched. The CDR3 sequence: CASSKGDRAGANVLTF. The CDR3 DNA reads TGTGCCAGCAGCAAAGGGGACAGGGCCGGGGCCAACGTCCTGACTTTC. The whole variable domain, filled in from reference TRBV5-4 and TRBJ2-6, reads ETGVTQSPTHLIKTRGQQVTLRCSSQSGHNTVSWYQQALGQGPQFIFQYYREEENGRGNFPPRFSGLQFPNYSSELNVNALELDDSALYLCASSKGDRAGANVLTFGAGSRLTVL.